The sample holds many counts of the clone carrying this TCR beta chain. The data belong to a study of regulatory T cells in long-lasting Graves disease. Investigators prepared the TCR beta libraries by applying iRepertoire HTBI primers and Arm-PCR of CDR3 regions. TCRdb processed the multiplex PCR reads anew with MiXCR; each CDR3 protein has one entry. The sample holds 600,000 to 650,000 distinct CDR3 sequences, roughly 15% seen once. The time point: newly diagnosed GD, antithyroid drugs for less than 3 months. RNA from PBMCs was the source of the TCR library. As collected, the peripheral blood samples measured about 8.1 milliliters each and went into EDTA tubes. Germline loops: CDR1 SQVTM, CDR2 ANQGSEA. V was shortened by 6 bases and J by 3 bases, with 14 bases between the two germline ends. The CDR3 totals 13 residues. These data also formed part of another study, on T cells in Graves' hyperthyroidism and ophthalmopathy. From that paper: Clinical symptoms, serum thyroxine, TRAb, thyroid ultrasound and orbital computed tomography informed diagnoses.

This chain uses TRBV29-1 with TRBJ2-5; D may be TRBD2 (5 bases). The sequenced sample was peripheral blood mononuclear cells (PBMCs), obtained at new diagnosis, from a patient treated with antithyroid drugs. This TCR came from a woman in her 30s with Graves disease. CDR3 DNA: TGCAGCGTCGGACTTCCCCCTAAAGAGACCCAGTACTTC. It yields the protein CSVGLPPKETQYF.